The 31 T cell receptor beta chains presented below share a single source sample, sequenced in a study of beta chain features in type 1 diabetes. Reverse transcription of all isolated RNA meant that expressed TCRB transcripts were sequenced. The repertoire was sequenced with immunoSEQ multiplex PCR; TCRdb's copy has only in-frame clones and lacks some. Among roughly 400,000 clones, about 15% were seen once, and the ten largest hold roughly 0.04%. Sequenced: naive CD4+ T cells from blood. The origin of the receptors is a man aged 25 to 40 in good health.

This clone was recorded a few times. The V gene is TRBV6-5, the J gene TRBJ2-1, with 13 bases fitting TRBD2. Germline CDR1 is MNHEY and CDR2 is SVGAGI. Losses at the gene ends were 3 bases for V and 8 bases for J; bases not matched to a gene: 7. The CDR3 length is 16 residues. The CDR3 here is CASSYGTSGIWDEQFF. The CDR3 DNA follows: TGTGCCAGCAGTTATGGGACTAGCGGGATTTGGGATGAGCAGTTCTTC.

This CDR3 is CASSLGTVNYGYTF. The CDR3 DNA reads as TGTGCCAGCAGTTTGGGGACGGTCAACTATGGCTACACCTTC. This chain uses TRBV25-1 with TRBJ1-2; TRBD1 is a possible D gene (5 bases). The CDR3 has 14 amino acids. The germline CDR1 and CDR2 sequences are MGHDK and SYGVNS. Between the trimmed V and J ends, which lost 5 bases and 2 bases, there was a span of 12 bases.

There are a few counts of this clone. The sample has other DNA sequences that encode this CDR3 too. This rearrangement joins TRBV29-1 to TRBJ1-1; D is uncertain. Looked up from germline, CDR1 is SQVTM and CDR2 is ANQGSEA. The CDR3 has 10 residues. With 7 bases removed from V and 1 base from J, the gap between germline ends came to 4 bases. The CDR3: CSAGNTEAFF. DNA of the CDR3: TGCAGCGCGGGGAACACTGAAGCTTTCTTT.

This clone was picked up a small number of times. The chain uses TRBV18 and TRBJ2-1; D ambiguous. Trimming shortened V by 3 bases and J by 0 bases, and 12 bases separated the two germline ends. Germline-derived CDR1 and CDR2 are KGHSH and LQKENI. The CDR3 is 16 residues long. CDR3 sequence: CASSPLTRSSYNEQFF. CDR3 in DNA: TGTGCCAGCTCACCCCTAACGAGGAGCTCCTACAATGAGCAGTTCTTC. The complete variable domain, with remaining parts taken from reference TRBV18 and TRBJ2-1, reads NAGVMQNPRHLVRRRGQEARLRCSPMKGHSHVYWYRQLPEEGLKFMVYLQKENIIDESGMPKERFSAEFPKEGPSILRIQQVVRGDSAAYFCASSPLTRSSYNEQFFGPGTRLTVL.

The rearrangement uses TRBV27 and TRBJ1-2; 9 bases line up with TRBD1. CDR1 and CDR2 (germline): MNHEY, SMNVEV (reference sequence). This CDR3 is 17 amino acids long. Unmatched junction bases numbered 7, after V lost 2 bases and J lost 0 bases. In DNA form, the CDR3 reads TGTGCCAGCAGTTTAAGGGTTGACAGGGGGGCTAACTATGGCTACACCTTC. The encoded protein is CASSLRVDRGANYGYTF.

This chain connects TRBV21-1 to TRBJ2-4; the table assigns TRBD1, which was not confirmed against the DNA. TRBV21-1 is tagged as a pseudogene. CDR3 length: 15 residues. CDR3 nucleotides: TGTGCCAGCAGCAAAGGGACAGGATGGAGAAACATTCAGTACTTC. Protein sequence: CASSKGTGWRNIQYF.

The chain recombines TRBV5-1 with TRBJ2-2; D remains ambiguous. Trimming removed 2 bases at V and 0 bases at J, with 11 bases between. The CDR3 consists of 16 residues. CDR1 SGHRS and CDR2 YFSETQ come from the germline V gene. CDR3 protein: CASSLGQPSNTGELFF. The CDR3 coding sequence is TGCGCCAGCAGCTTAGGTCAGCCATCGAACACCGGGGAGCTGTTTTTT.

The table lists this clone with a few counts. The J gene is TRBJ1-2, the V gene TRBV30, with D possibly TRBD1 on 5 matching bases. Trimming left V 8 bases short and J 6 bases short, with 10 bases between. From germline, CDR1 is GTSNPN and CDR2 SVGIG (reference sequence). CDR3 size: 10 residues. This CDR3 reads CAVDIDGYTF. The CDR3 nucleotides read TGTGCCGTGGACATCGATGGCTACACCTTC.

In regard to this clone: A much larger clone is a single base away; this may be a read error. The CDR3 sequence: CASSGDTQYF. The CDR3 coding sequence is TGTGCCAGCAGTGGAGATACGCAGTATTTT. The chain has TRBV28 and TRBJ2-3; no reliable D call. Trimming took 5 bases from V and 5 from J, leaving 2 bases between them. The CDR3 runs 10 residues. The germline V gene encodes CDR1 MDHEN and CDR2 SYDVKM.

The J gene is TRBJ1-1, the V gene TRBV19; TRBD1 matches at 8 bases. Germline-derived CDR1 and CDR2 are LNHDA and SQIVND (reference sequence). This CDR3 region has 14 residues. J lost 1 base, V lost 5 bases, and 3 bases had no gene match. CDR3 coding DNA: TGTGCCAGTAGTGTCGGACAGGGGAACACTGAAGCTTTCTTT. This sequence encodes CASSVGQGNTEAFF.

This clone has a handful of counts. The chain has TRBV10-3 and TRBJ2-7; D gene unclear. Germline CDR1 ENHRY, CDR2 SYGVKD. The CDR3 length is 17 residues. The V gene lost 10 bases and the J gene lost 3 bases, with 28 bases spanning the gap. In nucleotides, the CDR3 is TGTGCCACCGGCCCCCTTAGGGCGCTCCCAGACCACTACGAGCAGTACTTC. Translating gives CATGPLRALPDHYEQYF.

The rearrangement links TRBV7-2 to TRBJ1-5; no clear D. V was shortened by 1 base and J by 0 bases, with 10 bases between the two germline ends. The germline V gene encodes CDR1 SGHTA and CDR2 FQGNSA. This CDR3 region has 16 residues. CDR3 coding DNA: TGTGCCAGCAGCTTAGGACCCCCGGGTAGCAATCAGCCCCAGCATTTT. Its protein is CASSLGPPGSNQPQHF.

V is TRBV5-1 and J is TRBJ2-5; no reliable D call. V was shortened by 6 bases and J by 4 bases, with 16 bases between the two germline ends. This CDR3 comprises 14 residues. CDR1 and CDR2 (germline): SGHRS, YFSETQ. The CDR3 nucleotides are TGCGCCAGCAACCCTCAGGACGGACGAGAGACCCAGTACTTC. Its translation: CASNPQDGRETQYF.

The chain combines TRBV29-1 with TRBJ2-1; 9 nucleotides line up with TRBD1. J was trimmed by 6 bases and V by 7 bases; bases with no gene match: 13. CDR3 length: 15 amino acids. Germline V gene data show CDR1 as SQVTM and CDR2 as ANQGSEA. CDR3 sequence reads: CSARGGQGKPNEQFF. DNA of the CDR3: TGCAGCGCCAGGGGGGGACAGGGAAAGCCCAATGAGCAGTTCTTC.

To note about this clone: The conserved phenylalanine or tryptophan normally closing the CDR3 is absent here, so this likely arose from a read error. This CDR3 is CASRSGPRDSPLHL. In DNA, the CDR3 is TGCGCCAGCAGATCGGGACCGCGGGATTCACCCCTCCACCTT. The chain links TRBV5-1 to TRBJ1-6; tentative D call: TRBD1 (5 bases). The germline CDR1 and CDR2 sequences are SGHRS and YFSETQ. This CDR3 has 14 residues. The germline V and J ends were trimmed by 5 bases and 8 bases, with 14 bases remaining between them.

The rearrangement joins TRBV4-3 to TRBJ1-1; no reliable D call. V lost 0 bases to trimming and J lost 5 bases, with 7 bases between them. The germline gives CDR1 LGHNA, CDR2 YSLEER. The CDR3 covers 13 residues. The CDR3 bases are TGCGCCAGCAGCCAAGATATAAGAACTGAAGCTTTCTTT. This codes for CASSQDIRTEAFF.

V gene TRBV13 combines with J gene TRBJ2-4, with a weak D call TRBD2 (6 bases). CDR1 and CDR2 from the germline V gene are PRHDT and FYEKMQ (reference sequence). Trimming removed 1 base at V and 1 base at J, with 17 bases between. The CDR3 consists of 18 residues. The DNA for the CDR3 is TGTGCCAGCAGCTTAGCTACCGGGGGAACGAGGGCCAAAAACATTCAGTACTTC. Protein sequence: CASSLATGGTRAKNIQYF. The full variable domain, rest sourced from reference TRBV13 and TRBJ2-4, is AAGVIQSPRHLIKEKRETATLKCYPIPRHDTVYWYQQGPGQDPQFLISFYEKMQSDKGSIPDRFSAQQFSDYHSELNMSSLELGDSALYFCASSLATGGTRAKNIQYFGAGTRLSVL.

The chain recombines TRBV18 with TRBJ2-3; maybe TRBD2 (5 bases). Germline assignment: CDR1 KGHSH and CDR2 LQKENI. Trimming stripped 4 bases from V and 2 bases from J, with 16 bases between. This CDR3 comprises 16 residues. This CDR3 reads CASSHRAARYTDTQYF. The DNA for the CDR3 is TGTGCCAGCTCACACAGAGCGGCGCGGTACACAGATACGCAGTATTTT.

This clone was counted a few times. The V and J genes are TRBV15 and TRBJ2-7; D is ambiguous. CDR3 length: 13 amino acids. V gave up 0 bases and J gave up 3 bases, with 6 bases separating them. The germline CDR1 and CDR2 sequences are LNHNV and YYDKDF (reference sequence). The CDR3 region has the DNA TGTGCCACCAGCAGAGAAGCCCACTACGAGCAGTACGTC. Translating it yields CATSREAHYEQYV.

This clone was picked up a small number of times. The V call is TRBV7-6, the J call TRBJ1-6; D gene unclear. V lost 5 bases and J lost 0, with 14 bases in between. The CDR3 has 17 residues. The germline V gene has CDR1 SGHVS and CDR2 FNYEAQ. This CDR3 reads CASSPDQPSSYNSPLHF. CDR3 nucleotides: TGTGCCAGCAGCCCTGACCAGCCGAGCTCCTATAATTCACCCCTCCACTTT.

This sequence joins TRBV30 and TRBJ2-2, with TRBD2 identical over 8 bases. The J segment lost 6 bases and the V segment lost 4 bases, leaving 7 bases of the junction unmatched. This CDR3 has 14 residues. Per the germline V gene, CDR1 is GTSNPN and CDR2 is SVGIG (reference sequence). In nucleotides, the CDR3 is TGTGCCTGGAATCGCGGGGGGTCCCCCGGGGAGCTGTTTTTT. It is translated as CAWNRGGSPGELFF.

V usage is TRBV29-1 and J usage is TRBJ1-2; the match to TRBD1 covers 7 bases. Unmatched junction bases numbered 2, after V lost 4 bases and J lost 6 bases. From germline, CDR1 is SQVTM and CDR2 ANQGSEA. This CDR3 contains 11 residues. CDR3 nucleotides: TGCAGCGTTGCGGGACAGCATGGCTACACCTTC. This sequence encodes CSVAGQHGYTF. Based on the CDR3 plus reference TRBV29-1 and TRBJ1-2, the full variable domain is SAVISQKPSRDICQRGTSLTIQCQVDSQVTMMFWYRQQPGQSLTLIATANQGSEATYESGFVIDKFPISRPNLTFSTLTVSNMSPEDSSIYLCSVAGQHGYTFGSGTRLTVV.

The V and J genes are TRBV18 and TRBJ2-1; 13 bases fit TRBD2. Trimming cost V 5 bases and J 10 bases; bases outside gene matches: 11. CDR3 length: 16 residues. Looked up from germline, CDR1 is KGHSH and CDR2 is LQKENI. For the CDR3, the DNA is TGTGCCAGCTCATCAGGGACTAGCGGGATCCGAGGGGAGCAGTTCTTC. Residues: CASSSGTSGIRGEQFF.

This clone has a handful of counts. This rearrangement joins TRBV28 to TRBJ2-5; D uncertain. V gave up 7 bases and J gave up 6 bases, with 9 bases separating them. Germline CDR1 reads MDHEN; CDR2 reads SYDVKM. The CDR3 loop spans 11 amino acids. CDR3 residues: CASTTSQTQYF. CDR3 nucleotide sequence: TGTGCCAGCACAACAAGCCAGACCCAGTACTTC.

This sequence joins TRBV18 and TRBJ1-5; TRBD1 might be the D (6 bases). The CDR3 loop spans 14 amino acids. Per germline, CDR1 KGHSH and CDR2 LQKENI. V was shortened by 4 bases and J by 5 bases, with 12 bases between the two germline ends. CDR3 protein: CASSQDSGYQPQHF. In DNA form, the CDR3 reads TGTGCCAGCTCACAGGACAGCGGATATCAGCCCCAGCATTTT.

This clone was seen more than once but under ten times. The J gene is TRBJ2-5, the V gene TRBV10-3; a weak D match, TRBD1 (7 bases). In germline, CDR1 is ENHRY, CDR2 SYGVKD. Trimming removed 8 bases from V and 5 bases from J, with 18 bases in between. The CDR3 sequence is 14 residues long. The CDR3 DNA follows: TGTGCCATCGCACCGAACAGGGGAGGTGAGACCCAGTACTTC. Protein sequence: CAIAPNRGGETQYF.

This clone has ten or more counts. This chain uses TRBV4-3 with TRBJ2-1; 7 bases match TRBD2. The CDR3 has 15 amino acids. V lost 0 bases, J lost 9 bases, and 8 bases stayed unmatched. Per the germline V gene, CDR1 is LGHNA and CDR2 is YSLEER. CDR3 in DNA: TGCGCCAGCAGCCAAGATTCCGGGAGGCCTGGTGAGCAGTTCTTC. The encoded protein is CASSQDSGRPGEQFF.

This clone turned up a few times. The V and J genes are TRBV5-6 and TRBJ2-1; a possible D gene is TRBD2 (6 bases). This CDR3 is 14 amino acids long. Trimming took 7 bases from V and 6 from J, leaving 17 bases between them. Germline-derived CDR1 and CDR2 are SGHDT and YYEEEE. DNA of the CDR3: TGTGCCAGCTCCCAGGAGCGGGTTAGCAATGAGCAGTTCTTC. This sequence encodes CASSQERVSNEQFF.

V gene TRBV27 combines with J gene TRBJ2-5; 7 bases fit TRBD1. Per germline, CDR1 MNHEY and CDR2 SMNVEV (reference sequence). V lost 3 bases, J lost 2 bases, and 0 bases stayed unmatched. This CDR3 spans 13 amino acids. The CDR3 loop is CASSFRGQETQYF. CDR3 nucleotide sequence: TGTGCCAGCAGTTTCAGGGGGCAAGAGACCCAGTACTTC.

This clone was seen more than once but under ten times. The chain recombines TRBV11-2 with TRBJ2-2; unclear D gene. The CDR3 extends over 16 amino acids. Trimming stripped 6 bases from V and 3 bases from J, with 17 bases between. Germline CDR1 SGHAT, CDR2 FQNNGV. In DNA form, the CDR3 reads TGTGCCAGCAGTACCTTCATAGGTGAACACACCGGGGAGCTGTTTTTT. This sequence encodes CASSTFIGEHTGELFF.

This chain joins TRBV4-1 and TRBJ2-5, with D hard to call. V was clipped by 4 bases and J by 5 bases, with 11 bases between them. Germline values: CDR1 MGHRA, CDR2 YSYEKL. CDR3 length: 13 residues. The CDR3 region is CASSLNLPETQYF. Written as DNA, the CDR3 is TGCGCCAGCAGCCTAAATCTCCCCGAGACCCAGTACTTC.